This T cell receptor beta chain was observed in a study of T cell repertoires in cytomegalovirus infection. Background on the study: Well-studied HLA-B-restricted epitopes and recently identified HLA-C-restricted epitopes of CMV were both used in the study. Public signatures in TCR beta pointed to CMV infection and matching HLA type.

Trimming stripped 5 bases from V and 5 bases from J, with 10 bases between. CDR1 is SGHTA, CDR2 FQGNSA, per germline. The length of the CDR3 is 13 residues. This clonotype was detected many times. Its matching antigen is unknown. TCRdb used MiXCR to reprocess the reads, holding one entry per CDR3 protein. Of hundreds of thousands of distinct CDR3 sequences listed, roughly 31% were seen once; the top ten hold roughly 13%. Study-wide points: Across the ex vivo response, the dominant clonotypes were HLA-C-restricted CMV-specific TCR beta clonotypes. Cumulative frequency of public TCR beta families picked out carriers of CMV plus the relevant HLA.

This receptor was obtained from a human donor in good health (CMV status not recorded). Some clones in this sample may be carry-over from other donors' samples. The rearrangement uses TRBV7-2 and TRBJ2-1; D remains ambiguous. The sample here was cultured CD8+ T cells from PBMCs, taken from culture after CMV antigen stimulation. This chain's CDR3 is CASSHLLNNEQFF. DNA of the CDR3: TGTGCCAGCAGCCATCTCCTAAACAATGAGCAGTTCTTC.